These 6 T cell receptor beta chains share one sample of origin, sequenced in a study of T cells in Graves' hyperthyroidism and ophthalmopathy. TCR beta CDR3 region amplification was performed from RNA transcripts. The TCR CDR3 first-round RT-PCR relied on the HTBI primer set. TCRdb reanalysed the multiplex PCR reads using MiXCR and keeps one entry per CDR3 protein. The table lists around 300,000 distinct CDR3 sequences, roughly 15% of them singletons. The sequencing sample was made of blood. All receptors come from a woman aged 40-49 years with Graves' ophthalmopathy.

This clonotype was recorded many times. The chain recombines TRBV5-6 with TRBJ1-2; D might be TRBD1 (5 bases). Germline values: CDR1 SGHDT, CDR2 YYEEEE. The V end lost 1 base, the J end lost 2 bases, and 9 bases lay between the germline ends. There are 14 residues in the CDR3. The CDR3 protein is CASSLTGENYGYTF. In DNA form, the CDR3 reads TGTGCCAGCAGCTTGACAGGAGAAAACTATGGCTACACCTTC. The entire variable domain, with the rest obtained from reference TRBV5-6 and TRBJ1-2, is as follows: DAGVTQSPTHLIKTRGQQVTLRCSPKSGHDTVSWYQQALGQGPQFIFQYYEEEERQRGNFPDRFSGHQFPNYSSELNVNALLLGDSALYLCASSLTGENYGYTFGSGTRLTVV.

The V gene is TRBV7-9, the J gene TRBJ1-6; 11 positions match TRBD1. This CDR3 has 18 amino acids. Germline V gene lookup returns CDR1 SEHNR and CDR2 FQNEAQ (reference sequence). V shed 2 bases and J 5 bases; nucleotides not matched to a gene: 8. Here the CDR3 reads CASSLPGGTGGNNSPLHF. DNA for the CDR3: TGTGCCAGCAGCTTACCAGGCGGGACAGGGGGAAATAATTCACCCCTCCACTTT.

Remarks on this clonotype: A much more abundant neighbour one base away suggests this may be a read error. This chain connects TRBV10-2 to TRBJ1-1; D not resolved. V lost 2 bases and J 3 bases, leaving 7 bases between the germline ends. Germline assignment: CDR1 WSHSY and CDR2 SAAADI. CDR3 size: 13 residues. DNA of the CDR3: TGCGCCAGCAGTGAGAAGGGCTACACTGAAGCTTTCTTT. The encoded protein is CASSEKGYTEAFF.

This clonotype was counted only a few times. V gene TRBV2 combines with J gene TRBJ2-7; 10 bases agree with TRBD1. This CDR3 contains 15 residues. The germline CDR1 and CDR2 sequences are SNHLY and FYNNEI. V dropped 6 bases and J dropped 6; count of bases not matched to a gene: 11. The CDR3 region is CASSATGTGDREQYF. The CDR3 nucleotides read TGTGCCAGCAGCGCTACCGGGACAGGGGATCGCGAGCAGTACTTC.

The chain joins TRBV7-9 to TRBJ2-2; 12 bases agree with TRBD1. The junction had 6 bases not matched to a gene; V was cut back by 4 bases and J by 6 bases. Germline V gene lookup returns CDR1 SEHNR and CDR2 FQNEAQ (reference sequence). The CDR3 runs 16 residues. The CDR3 is CASSSPGQGAAGELFF. The CDR3 nucleotides read TGTGCCAGCAGCTCACCGGGACAGGGGGCGGCCGGGGAGCTGTTTTTT.

This clonotype was recorded many times. The CDR3 DNA reads as TGTGCCACCAGTGGGGCGGACTTTCGGAACCACAATGAGCAGTTCTTC. Translated, it gives CATSGADFRNHNEQFF. The chain carries TRBV24-1 and TRBJ2-1; tentatively, D is TRBD2 (5 bases). Trimming removed 5 bases at V and 5 bases at J, with 18 bases between. The CDR3 sequence is 16 residues long. Germline V gene lookup returns CDR1 KGHDR and CDR2 SFDVKD.